Listed below are T cell receptor beta chains from one sample, sequenced in a study of cytomegalovirus exposure and HLA in healthy donors. This table comes from immunoSEQ multiplex PCR, and its TCRdb copy is limited to in-frame clones, with some not included. The sample includes about 34,000 clones. Sequenced sample: PBMCs. Source of these receptors: a middle-aged woman in good health and CMV-seropositive. Each CDR3 is given with its conserved first and last residue. The D gene is left open where the match is weak.

D | length | J | V | CDR3 | DNA
NA | 13 | TRBJ1-5 | TRBV27 | CASSPSTRVPQHF | TGTGCCAGCAGTCCATCGACGCGGGTACCCCAGCATTTT
NA | 13 | TRBJ2-5 | TRBV9 | CASSGDFLQTQYF | TGTGCCAGCAGCGGGGACTTTTTGCAGACCCAGTACTTC
NA | 16 | TRBJ2-2 | TRBV4-2 | CASSQEASGGTGELFF | TGTGCCAGCAGCCAAGAAGCCTCCGGGGGAACCGGGGAGCTGTTTTTT
NA | 12 | TRBJ1-5 | TRBV11-2 | CASSLDKGAQHF | TGTGCCAGCAGCTTAGATAAGGGGGCCCAGCATTTT
TRBD1 | 15 | TRBJ2-3 | TRBV5-6 | CASSQDRVEADTQYF | TGTGCCAGCAGCCAGGACAGGGTGGAAGCAGATACGCAGTATTTT
NA | 13 | TRBJ2-1 | TRBV7-2 | CASKLYEDNEQFF | TGTGCCAGCAAGCTGTACGAGGACAATGAGCAGTTCTTC
NA | 15 | TRBJ2-7 | TRBV11-1 | CASSFGVVSAYEQYF | TGTGCCAGCAGCTTCGGGGTCGTTAGCGCCTACGAGCAGTACTTC
NA | 14 | TRBJ1-1 | TRBV7-3 | CASSGVLGAAEAFF | TGTGCCAGCAGCGGGGTCTTGGGGGCCGCTGAAGCTTTCTTT
NA | 12 | TRBJ2-1 | TRBV11-3 | CASSLRDDEQFF | TGTGCCAGCAGCTTAAGAGATGATGAGCAGTTCTTC
NA | 13 | TRBJ2-1 | TRBV12-5 | CASGLGPGYEQFF | TGTGCTAGTGGTTTGGGGCCAGGGTATGAGCAGTTCTTC
TRBD2 | 15 | TRBJ2-7 | TRBV28 | CASLLRTSGSQEQYF | TGTGCCAGCCTTTTACGGACTAGCGGGAGCCAAGAGCAGTACTTC
NA | 14 | TRBJ1-5 | TRBV6-6 | CASSYQGADQPQHF | TGTGCCAGCAGTTACCAGGGTGCGGATCAGCCCCAGCATTTT
TRBD2 | 15 | TRBJ2-2 | TRBV5-1 | CASGPGLEGTGELFF | TGCGCCAGCGGGCCGGGACTAGAGGGAACCGGGGAGCTGTTTTTT
TRBD1 | 15 | TRBJ2-2 | TRBV10-3 | CAISSGTGFAGELFF | TGTGCCATCAGCTCCGGGACAGGGTTTGCCGGGGAGCTGTTTTTT
NA | 12 | TRBJ2-2 | TRBV30 | CAWRAHAGELFF | TGTGCCTGGAGGGCACATGCCGGGGAGCTGTTTTTT
TRBD2 | 14 | TRBJ2-1 | TRBV9 | CASSGPGLANEQFF | TGTGCCAGCAGCGGACCTGGACTAGCTAATGAGCAGTTCTTC
NA | 15 | TRBJ2-7 | TRBV5-1 | CASSLAGLVAYEQYF | TGCGCCAGCAGCTTGGCGGGACTGGTCGCCTACGAGCAGTACTTC